This T cell receptor beta chain was captured by sequencing in a study of cytomegalovirus exposure and HLA in healthy donors. In the case of this clone: Its cognate antigen is unknown.

The junction had 4 bases not matched to a gene; V was cut back by 3 bases and J by 4 bases. Germline lookup yields CDR1 SGHDT and CDR2 YYEEEE. The CDR3 is 14 amino acids. Vbeta (60) and Jbeta (13) primers were used in the PCR. Sequencing used immunoSEQ multiplex PCR; TCRdb keeps in-frame clones, though not all of them. This sample has about 98,000 clones, with roughly 81% found just once. General observations from the study: When presence/absence was analysed, sequencing depth was taken to be roughly uniform across donors. Analysis performed later found 15,000 or so TCR beta sequences associated with HLA alleles at 0.05 false discovery rate. The likely explanation for a cluster of highly shared sequence variants was sequencing artifact. In an earlier analysis, most TCR beta V segments were productive about 87% or about 30% of the time.

Sample: PBMCs. This sequence joins TRBV5-6 and TRBJ1-2, with TRBD1 identical over 9 bases. This sequence originates from a middle-aged man in good health and CMV-seronegative. CDR3: CASSWGQGIYGYTF. The CDR3 DNA reads TGTGCCAGCAGCTGGGGACAGGGAATCTATGGCTACACCTTC.